This TCR beta chain is drawn from a study of T cell changes during pregnancy in multiple sclerosis. Sequencing used immunoSEQ multiplex PCR; TCRdb keeps in-frame clones, though not all of them. The data hold tens of thousands of clones, with 75% to 95% observed a single time. This sequence originates from a female donor in good health, enrolled as a control in a pregnancy study. The starting material was CD4+ T cells from peripheral blood mononuclear cells, obtained in the third trimester of pregnancy.

CDR3 in amino acids: CASSPRGLTEAFF. CDR3 DNA: TGCGCCAGCAGCCCTAGGGGGTTGACTGAAGCTTTCTTT. The J gene is TRBJ1-1, the V gene TRBV4-1; TRBD1 might be the D (6 bases). From germline, CDR1 is MGHRA and CDR2 YSYEKL. This CDR3 contains 13 residues. V lost 4 bases and J lost 5, with 11 bases in between.